Each of the 16 T cell receptor beta chains below was sequenced from the same sample in a study of response to subunit inactivated influenza vaccine. Using its own MiXCR run on the RT-PCR reads, TCRdb lists one record per CDR3 protein. The sample records about 700,000 distinct CDR3 sequences, over 11% being singletons. The source material was PBMCs from blood, sampled around two weeks before vaccination. These receptors were obtained from a man aged 50 to 59 who received an inactivated influenza vaccine.

The gene calls are TRBV7-2 and TRBJ2-4; D is unresolved. The ends were cut back, 5 bases at V and 0 bases at J, with 11 bases in the middle. Germline V gene data show CDR1 as SGHTA and CDR2 as FQGNSA. This CDR3 region has 15 residues. The CDR3 protein is CASSPSNLAKNIQYF. CDR3 nucleotide sequence: TGTGCCAGCAGCCCGTCAAACCTAGCCAAAAACATTCAGTACTTC.

As regards this clonotype: At one end, the junction sequence differs from germline, possibly due to a read error. The rearrangement joins TRBV6-6 to TRBJ2-2, with D unclear. The CDR3 length is 11 residues. The V gene's germline CDR1 is MNHNY and CDR2 SVGAGI (reference sequence). The CDR3 loop reads CSSKYTGELFF. As DNA, the CDR3 is TGTTCCAGCAAGTACACCGGGGAGCTGTTTTTT.

This clonotype was detected many times. This sequence joins TRBV19 and TRBJ2-2, with 11 positions matching TRBD1. V shed 9 bases, J shed 4 bases, and the junction held 4 bases outside the gene matches. The germline gives CDR1 LNHDA, CDR2 SQIVND (reference sequence). This CDR3 spans 14 amino acids. The CDR3 loop reads CASRGTGGTGELFF. In DNA form, the CDR3 reads TGTGCCAGCCGGGGGACAGGGGGCACCGGGGAGCTGTTTTTT.

The chain employs TRBV7-2 and TRBJ1-6; D unresolved. CDR3 length equals 16 residues. Germline lookup yields CDR1 SGHTA and CDR2 FQGNSA. Trimming shortened V by 5 bases and J by 0 bases, and 11 bases separated the two germline ends. In DNA form, the CDR3 reads TGTGCCAGCAGCCTGACCACCATCTCCTATAATTCACCCCTCCACTTT. Amino acid sequence: CASSLTTISYNSPLHF.

This clonotype was seen more than once but under ten times. V usage is TRBV7-2 and J usage is TRBJ2-5, with D perhaps TRBD1 (5 bases). V gave up 0 bases and J gave up 5 bases, with 10 bases separating them. Germline V lookup: CDR1 SGHTA, CDR2 FQGNSA. This CDR3 comprises 14 residues. CDR3 nucleotides: TGTGCCAGCAGCTTAGCGATAGGGGTCGAGACCCAGTACTTC. Protein: CASSLAIGVETQYF.

This clonotype has a handful of counts. The gene calls are TRBV11-2 and TRBJ1-4; D gene ambiguous. Trimming cost V 1 base and J 12 bases, with 12 bases left between them. Germline V lookup: CDR1 SGHAT, CDR2 FQNNGV. The CDR3 loop spans 13 amino acids. CDR3 sequence: CASSLGSGGQLFF. CDR3 nucleotides: TGTGCCAGCAGCTTAGGCTCTGGAGGACAACTGTTTTTT.

This chain connects TRBV30 to TRBJ2-3; 8 bases fit TRBD2. CDR1 and CDR2 from the germline V gene are GTSNPN and SVGIG (reference sequence). J gave up 2 bases and V 1 base, and 5 bases lay outside the gene matches. The CDR3 has 15 amino acids. CDR3 region: CAWSELAEITDTQYF. In DNA form, the CDR3 reads TGTGCCTGGAGTGAACTAGCGGAGATCACAGATACGCAGTATTTT.

This clonotype appeared many times. DNA for the CDR3: TGTGCCAGCAGCATATCGGGACTAGCTTACGAGCAGTACTTC. Translated: CASSISGLAYEQYF. V usage is TRBV2 and J usage is TRBJ2-7; TRBD2 matches at 9 bases. CDR1 and CDR2 from the germline V gene are SNHLY and FYNNEI. This CDR3 contains 14 residues. V gave up 6 bases and J gave up 4 bases; unmatched junction bases: 7. The variable domain in full, with the rest retrieved from reference TRBV2 and TRBJ2-7, is EPEVTQTPSHQVTQMGQEVILRCVPISNHLYFYWYRQILGQKVEFLVSFYNNEISEKSEIFDDQFSVERPDGSNFTLKIRSTKLEDSAMYFCASSISGLAYEQYFGPGTRLTVT.

In this sample, this clonotype turned up a few times. This chain connects TRBV11-2 to TRBJ2-1; 11 bases are shared with TRBD2. Trimming cost V 3 bases and J 8 bases; bases outside gene matches: 6. Germline lookup yields CDR1 SGHAT and CDR2 FQNNGV. This CDR3 contains 15 residues. The CDR3 DNA reads as TGTGCCAGCAGCTTTAGCGGGGGGGCCTTAGATGAGCAGTTCTTC. Protein sequence: CASSFSGGALDEQFF.

This clonotype was counted only a few times. The chain's CDR3 is CASSLAELPSGNTIYF. As DNA, the CDR3 is TGCGCCAGCAGCTTGGCCGAGCTTCCCTCTGGAAACACCATATATTTT. V is TRBV5-1 and J is TRBJ1-3; D is unresolved. The germline V and J ends were trimmed by 0 bases and 0 bases, with 10 bases remaining between them. CDR1 is SGHRS and CDR2 is YFSETQ in the germline V gene. The CDR3 covers 16 residues.

This clonotype was counted only a few times. The CDR3 reads CASSHTGHLNTEAFF. CDR3 nucleotides: TGTGCCAGCAGCCACACGGGACACCTGAACACTGAAGCTTTCTTT. V and J are TRBV3-1 and TRBJ1-1; D possibly corresponds to TRBD1 (6 bases). The CDR3 consists of 15 residues. The ends were cut back, 3 bases at V and 0 bases at J, with 11 bases in the middle. In germline, CDR1 is LGHDT, CDR2 YNNKEL (reference sequence).

The rearrangement uses TRBV6-1 and TRBJ2-3; D is perhaps TRBD2 (6 bases). V was cut by 6 bases and J by 3 bases, with 19 bases left in between. This CDR3 is built from 16 residues. Germline V gene lookup returns CDR1 MNHNS and CDR2 SASEGT. The CDR3 DNA is TGTGCCAGCAGCAACCGGGGGATGGTGATGACAGATACGCAGTATTTT. It codes for CASSNRGMVMTDTQYF.

This clonotype was recorded at least ten times. The V call is TRBV2, the J call TRBJ2-2, with D uncertain. The CDR3 is 14 amino acids. Trimming stripped 2 bases from V and 3 bases from J, with 7 bases between. Germline CDR1 and CDR2: SNHLY and FYNNEI. CDR3 protein: CASSEWVHTGELFF. As DNA, the CDR3 is TGTGCCAGCAGTGAATGGGTGCACACCGGGGAGCTGTTTTTT.

This clonotype was observed a handful of times. The chain carries TRBV6-1 and TRBJ1-1; tentative D call: TRBD1 (5 bases). Per germline, CDR1 MNHNS and CDR2 SASEGT. CDR3 length equals 13 residues. V shed 11 bases and J shed 0 bases, with 13 bases lying between them. The CDR3 sequence is CAVRQLMNTEAFF. Here the CDR3 DNA reads TGTGCCGTGCGACAGCTTATGAACACTGAAGCTTTCTTT.

This sequence joins TRBV11-3 and TRBJ2-3, with D unresolved. Germline CDR1 SGHNT, CDR2 YENEEA. CDR3 length: 15 amino acids. The V and J ends lost 1 base and 1 base respectively, with 9 bases between them. DNA of the CDR3: TGTGCCAGCAGCTTAGGAGGCTGGGGCACAGATACGCAGTATTTT. It translates to CASSLGGWGTDTQYF.

Only a few counts were recorded for this clonotype. The chain carries TRBV27 and TRBJ2-2, with D uncertain. Trimming pared 0 bases from V and 0 bases from J, leaving 11 bases between. The CDR3 covers 17 residues. Germline V CDR1 and CDR2: MNHEY, SMNVEV (reference sequence). CDR3 DNA sequence: TGTGCCAGCAGTTTATCGAGTGGGCTTGCGAACACCGGGGAGCTGTTTTTT. It codes for CASSLSSGLANTGELFF.